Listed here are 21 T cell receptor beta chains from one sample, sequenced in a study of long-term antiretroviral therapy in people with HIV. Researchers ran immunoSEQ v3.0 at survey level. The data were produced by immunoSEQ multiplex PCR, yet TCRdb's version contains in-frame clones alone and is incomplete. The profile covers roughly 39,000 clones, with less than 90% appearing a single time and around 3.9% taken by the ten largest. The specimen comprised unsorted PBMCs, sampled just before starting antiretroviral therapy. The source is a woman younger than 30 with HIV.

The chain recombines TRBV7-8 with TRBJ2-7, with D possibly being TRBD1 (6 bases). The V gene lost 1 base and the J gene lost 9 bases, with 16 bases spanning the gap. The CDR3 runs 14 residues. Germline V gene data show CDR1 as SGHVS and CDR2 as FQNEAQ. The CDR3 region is CASSLEEGRQVQYF. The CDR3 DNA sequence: TGTGCCAGCAGCTTAGAAGAGGGGAGACAGGTGCAGTACTTC.

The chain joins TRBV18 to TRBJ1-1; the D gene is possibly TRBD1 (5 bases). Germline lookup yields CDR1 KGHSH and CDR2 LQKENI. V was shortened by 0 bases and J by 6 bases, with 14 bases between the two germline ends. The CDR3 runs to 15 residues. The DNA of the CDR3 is TGTGCCAGCTCACCACCGTCCAGGGAGGCCCCTGAAGCTTTCTTT. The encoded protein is CASSPPSREAPEAFF.

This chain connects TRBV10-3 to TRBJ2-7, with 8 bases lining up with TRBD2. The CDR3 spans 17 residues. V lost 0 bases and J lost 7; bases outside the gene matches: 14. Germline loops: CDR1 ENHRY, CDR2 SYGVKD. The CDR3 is CAISESIGLAGSGEQYF. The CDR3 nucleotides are TGTGCCATCAGTGAGTCGATAGGGCTAGCGGGCTCAGGAGAGCAGTACTTC.

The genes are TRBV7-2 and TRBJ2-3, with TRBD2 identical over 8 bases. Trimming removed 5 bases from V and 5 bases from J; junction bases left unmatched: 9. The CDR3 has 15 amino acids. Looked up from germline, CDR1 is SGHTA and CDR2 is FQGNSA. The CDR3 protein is CASSPLAGSRDTQYF. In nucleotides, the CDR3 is TGTGCCAGCAGCCCCTTAGCGGGATCGCGAGATACGCAGTATTTT.

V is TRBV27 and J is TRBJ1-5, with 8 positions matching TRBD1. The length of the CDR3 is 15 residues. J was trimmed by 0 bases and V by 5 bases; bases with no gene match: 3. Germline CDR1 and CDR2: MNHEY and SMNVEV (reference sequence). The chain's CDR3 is CASSDRGYSNQPQHF. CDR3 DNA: TGTGCCAGCAGTGACAGGGGATATAGCAATCAGCCCCAGCATTTT.

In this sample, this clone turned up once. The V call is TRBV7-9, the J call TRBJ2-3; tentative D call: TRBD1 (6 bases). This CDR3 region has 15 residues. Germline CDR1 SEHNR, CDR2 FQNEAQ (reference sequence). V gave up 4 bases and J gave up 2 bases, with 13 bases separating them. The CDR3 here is CASSSDSRSTDTQYF. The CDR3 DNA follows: TGTGCCAGCAGCTCGGACAGCCGATCCACAGATACGCAGTATTTT.

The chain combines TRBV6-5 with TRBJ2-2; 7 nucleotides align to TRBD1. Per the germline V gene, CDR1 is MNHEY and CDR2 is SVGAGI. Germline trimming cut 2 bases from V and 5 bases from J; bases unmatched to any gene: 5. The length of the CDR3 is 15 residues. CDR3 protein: CASSYETGWTGELFF. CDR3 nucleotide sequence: TGTGCCAGCAGTTACGAGACAGGGTGGACCGGGGAGCTGTTTTTT.

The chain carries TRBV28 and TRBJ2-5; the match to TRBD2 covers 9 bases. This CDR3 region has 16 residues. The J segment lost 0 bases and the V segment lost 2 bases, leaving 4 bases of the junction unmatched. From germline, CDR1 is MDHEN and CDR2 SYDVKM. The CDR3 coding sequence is TGTGCCAGCAGTTTAAGCGGGGGGTGGTACCAAGAGACCCAGTACTTC. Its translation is CASSLSGGWYQETQYF.

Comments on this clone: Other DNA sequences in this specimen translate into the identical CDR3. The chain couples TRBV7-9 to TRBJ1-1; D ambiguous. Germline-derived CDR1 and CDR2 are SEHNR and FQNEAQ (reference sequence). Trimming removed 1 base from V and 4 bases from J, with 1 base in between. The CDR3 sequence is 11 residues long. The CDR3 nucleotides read TGTGCCAGCAGCTTAGGCACTGAAGCTTTCTTT. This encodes CASSLGTEAFF.

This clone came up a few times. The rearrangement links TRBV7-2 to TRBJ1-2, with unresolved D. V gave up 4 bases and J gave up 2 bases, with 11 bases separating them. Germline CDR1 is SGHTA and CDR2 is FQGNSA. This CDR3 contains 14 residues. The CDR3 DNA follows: TGTGCCAGCAGCTCCTGGACGGAGAACTATGGCTACACCTTC. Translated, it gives CASSSWTENYGYTF.

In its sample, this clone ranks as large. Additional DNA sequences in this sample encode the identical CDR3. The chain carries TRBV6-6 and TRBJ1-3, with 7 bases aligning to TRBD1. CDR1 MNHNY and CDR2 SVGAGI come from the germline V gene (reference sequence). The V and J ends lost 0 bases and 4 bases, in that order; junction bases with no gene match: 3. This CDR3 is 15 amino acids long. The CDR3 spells CASSYSRGPGNTIYF. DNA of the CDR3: TGTGCCAGCAGTTACTCAAGGGGGCCGGGAAACACCATATATTTT.

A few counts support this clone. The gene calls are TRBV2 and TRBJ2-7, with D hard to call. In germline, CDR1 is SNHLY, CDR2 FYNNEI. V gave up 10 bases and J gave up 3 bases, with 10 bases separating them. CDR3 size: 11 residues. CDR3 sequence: CATTVLYEQYF. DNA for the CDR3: TGTGCCACCACAGTCCTCTACGAGCAGTACTTC.

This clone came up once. CDR3 loop: CASSLPLAGALGTQYF. The CDR3 DNA reads TGTGCCAGCAGTTTACCGCTAGCGGGGGCGTTGGGGACCCAGTACTTC. The V call is TRBV28, the J call TRBJ2-5; 10 bases are shared with TRBD2. This CDR3 spans 16 amino acids. Germline trimming cut 2 bases from V and 7 bases from J; bases unmatched to any gene: 10. The germline gives CDR1 MDHEN, CDR2 SYDVKM.

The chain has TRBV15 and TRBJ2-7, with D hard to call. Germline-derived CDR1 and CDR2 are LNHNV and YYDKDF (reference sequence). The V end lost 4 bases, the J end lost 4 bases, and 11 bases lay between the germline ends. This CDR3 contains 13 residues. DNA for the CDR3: TGTGCCACCAGCAACGTCGTTAGATACGAGCAGTACTTC. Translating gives CATSNVVRYEQYF.

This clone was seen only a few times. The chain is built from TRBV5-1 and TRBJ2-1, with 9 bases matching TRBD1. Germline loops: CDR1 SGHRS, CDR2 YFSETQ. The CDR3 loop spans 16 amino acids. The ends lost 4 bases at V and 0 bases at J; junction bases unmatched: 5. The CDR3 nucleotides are TGCGCCAGCAGCCAGACAGGGGGGAACTCCTACAATGAGCAGTTCTTC. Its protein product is CASSQTGGNSYNEQFF.

CDR3 DNA: TGCAGCGTTGTGGGGGAGTATGGCTACACCTTC. It specifies CSVVGEYGYTF. The rearrangement uses TRBV29-1 and TRBJ1-2; TRBD1 might be the D (5 bases). Trimming left V 4 bases short and J 5 bases short, with 8 bases between. The CDR3 sequence is 11 residues long. Germline lookup yields CDR1 SQVTM and CDR2 ANQGSEA.

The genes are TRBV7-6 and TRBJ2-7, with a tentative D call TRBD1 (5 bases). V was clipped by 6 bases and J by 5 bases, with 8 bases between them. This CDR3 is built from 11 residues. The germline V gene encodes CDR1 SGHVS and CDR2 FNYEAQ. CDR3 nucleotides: TGTGCCAGCAGTTCAGGGAACGAGCAGTACTTC. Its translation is CASSSGNEQYF.

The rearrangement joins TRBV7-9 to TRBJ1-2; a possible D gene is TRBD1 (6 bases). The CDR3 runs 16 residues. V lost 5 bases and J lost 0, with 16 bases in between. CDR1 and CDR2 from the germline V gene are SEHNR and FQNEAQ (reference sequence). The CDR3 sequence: CASSHRDTIPNYGYTF. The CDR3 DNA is TGTGCCAGCAGCCACCGGGACACAATACCTAACTATGGCTACACCTTC.

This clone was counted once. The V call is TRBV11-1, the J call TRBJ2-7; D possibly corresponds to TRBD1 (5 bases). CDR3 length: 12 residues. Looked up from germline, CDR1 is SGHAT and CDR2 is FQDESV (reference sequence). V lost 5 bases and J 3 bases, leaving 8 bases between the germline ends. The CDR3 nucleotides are TGTGCCAGCAGCCCTGACAGCTACGAGCAGTACTTC. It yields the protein CASSPDSYEQYF. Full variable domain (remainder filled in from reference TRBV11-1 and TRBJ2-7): EAEVAQSPRYKITEKSQAVAFWCDPISGHATLYWYRQILGQGPELLVQFQDESVVDDSQLPKDRFSAERLKGVDSTLKIQPAELGDSAMYLCASSPDSYEQYFGPGTRLTVT.

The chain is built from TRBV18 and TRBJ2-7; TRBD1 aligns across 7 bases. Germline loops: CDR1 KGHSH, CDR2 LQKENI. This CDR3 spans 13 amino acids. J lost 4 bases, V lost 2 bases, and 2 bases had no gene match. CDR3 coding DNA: TGTGCCAGCTCACCAGCAGGGGGATACGAGCAGTACTTC. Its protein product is CASSPAGGYEQYF.

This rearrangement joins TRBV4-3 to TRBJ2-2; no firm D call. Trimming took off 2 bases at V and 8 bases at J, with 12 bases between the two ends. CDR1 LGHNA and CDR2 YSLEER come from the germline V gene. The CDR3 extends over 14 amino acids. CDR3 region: CASSQLESPGELFF. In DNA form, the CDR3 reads TGCGCCAGCAGCCAACTTGAAAGTCCGGGGGAGCTGTTTTTT.